Below, one TCR beta chain is given with its context. Only CD45RO-negative cells positively selected for CCR7 counted as naive CD8 cells, so terminally differentiated effector memory CD45RA+ cells were excluded. These data are taken from a study of shared clonotypes between healthy human individuals. Only in-frame clones appear in the TCRdb table, and some are missing; sequencing was by immunoSEQ multiplex PCR. The sample holds hundreds of thousands of clones; approximately 95% are singletons and the top ten take 0.11%. From germline, CDR1 is MGHRA and CDR2 YSYEKL. V trimming: 0 bases; J trimming: 6 bases; junction bases outside the gene matches: 21. This CDR3 has 21 amino acids.

This chain uses TRBV4-1 with TRBJ2-2; 8 positions agree with TRBD2. The sequenced sample consisted of naive CD8+ T cells sorted from blood. The source of this sequence is a woman in her 30s in good health. CDR3 loop: CASSQDGSGSPSPLRPGELFF. CDR3 nucleotides: TGCGCCAGCAGCCAAGATGGCAGCGGGAGTCCCAGTCCCCTTAGGCCCGGGGAGCTGTTTTTT.